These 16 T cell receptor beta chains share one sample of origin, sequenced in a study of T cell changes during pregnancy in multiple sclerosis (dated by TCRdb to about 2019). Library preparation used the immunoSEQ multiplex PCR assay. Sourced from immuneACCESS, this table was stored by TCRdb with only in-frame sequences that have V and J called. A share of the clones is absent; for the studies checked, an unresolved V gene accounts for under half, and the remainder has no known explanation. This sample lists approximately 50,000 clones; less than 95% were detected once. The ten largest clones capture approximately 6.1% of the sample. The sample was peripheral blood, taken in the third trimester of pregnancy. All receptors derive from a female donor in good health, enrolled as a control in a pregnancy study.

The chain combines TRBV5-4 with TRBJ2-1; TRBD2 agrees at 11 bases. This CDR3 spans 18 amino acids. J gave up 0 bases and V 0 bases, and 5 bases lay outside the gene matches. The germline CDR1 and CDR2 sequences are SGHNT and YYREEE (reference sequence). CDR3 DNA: TGTGCCAGCAGCTTGGGGGGACTAGCGGTTAGCTCCTACAATGAGCAGTTCTTC. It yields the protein CASSLGGLAVSSYNEQFF.

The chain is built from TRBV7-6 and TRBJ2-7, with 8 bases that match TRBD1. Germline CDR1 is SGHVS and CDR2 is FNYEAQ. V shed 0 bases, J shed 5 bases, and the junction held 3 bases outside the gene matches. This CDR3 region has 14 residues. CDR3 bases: TGTGCCAGCAGCTTAGCTAAACAGGGGGACGAGCAGTACTTC. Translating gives CASSLAKQGDEQYF.

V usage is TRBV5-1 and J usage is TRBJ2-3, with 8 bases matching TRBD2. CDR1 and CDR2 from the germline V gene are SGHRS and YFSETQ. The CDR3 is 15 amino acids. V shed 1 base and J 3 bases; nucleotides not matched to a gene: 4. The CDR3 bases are TGCGCCAGCAGCTTGCGCCTAGCGGGTACAGATACGCAGTATTTT. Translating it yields CASSLRLAGTDTQYF.

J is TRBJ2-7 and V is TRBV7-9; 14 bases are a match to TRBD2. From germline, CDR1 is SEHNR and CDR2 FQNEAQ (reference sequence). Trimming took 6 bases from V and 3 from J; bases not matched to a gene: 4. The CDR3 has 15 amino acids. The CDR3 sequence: CASSMGTSGSYEQYF. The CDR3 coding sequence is TGTGCCAGCAGTATGGGGACTAGCGGGAGCTACGAGCAGTACTTC.

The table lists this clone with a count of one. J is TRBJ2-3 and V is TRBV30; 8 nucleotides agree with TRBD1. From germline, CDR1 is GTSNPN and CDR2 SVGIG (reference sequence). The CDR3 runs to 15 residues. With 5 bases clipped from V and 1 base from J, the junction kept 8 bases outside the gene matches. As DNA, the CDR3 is TGTGCCTGGGATAGGACAGGGTTAGGCACAGATACGCAGTATTTT. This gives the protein CAWDRTGLGTDTQYF.

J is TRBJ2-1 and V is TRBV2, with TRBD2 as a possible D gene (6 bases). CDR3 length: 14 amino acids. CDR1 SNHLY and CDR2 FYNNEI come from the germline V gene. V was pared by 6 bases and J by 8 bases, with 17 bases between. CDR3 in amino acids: CASRDKSSVDEQFF. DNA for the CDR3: TGTGCCAGCAGGGACAAGTCTAGCGTCGATGAGCAGTTCTTC.

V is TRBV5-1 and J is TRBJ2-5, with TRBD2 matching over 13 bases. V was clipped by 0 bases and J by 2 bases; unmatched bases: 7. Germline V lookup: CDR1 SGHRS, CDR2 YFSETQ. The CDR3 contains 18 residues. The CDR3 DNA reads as TGCGCCAGCAGCTTGGGGGGAACTAGCGGGGGGGAACAAGAGACCCAGTACTTC. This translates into CASSLGGTSGGEQETQYF.

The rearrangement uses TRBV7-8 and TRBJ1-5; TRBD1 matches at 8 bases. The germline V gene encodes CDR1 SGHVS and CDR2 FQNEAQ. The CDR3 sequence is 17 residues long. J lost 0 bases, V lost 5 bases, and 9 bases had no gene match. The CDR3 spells CASSADRERHSNQPQHF. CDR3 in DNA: TGTGCCAGCAGCGCGGACAGGGAACGGCATAGCAATCAGCCCCAGCATTTT. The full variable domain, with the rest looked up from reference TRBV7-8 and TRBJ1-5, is GAGVSQSPRYKVAKRGQDVALRCDPISGHVSLFWYQQALGQGPEFLTYFQNEAQLDKSGLPSDRFFAERPEGSVSTLKIQRTQQEDSAVYLCASSADRERHSNQPQHFGDGTRLSIL.

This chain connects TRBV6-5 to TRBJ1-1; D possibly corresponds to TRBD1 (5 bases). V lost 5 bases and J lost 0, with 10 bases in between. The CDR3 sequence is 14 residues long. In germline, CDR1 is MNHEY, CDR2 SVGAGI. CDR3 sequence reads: CASSDRRMNTEAFF. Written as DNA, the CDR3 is TGTGCCAGCAGTGACAGAAGGATGAACACTGAAGCTTTCTTT.

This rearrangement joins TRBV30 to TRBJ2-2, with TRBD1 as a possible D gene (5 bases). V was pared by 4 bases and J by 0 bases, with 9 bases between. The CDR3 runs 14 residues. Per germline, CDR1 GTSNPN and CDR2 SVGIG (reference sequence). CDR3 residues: CAWKTDSNTGELFF. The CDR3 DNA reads TGTGCCTGGAAGACAGATTCGAACACCGGGGAGCTGTTTTTT.

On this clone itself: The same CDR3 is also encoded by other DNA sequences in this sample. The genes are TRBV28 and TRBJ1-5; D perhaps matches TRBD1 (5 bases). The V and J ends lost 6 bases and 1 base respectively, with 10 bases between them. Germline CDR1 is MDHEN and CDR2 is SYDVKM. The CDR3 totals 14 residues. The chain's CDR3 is CASSLGGSNQPQHF. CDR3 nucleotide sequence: TGTGCCAGCAGCCTGGGGGGGAGCAATCAGCCCCAGCATTTT.

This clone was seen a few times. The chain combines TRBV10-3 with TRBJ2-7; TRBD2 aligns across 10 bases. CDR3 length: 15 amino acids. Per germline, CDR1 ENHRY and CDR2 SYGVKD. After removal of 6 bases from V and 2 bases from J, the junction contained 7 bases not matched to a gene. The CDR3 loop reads CAIRTGTSDTYEQYF. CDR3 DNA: TGTGCCATCAGGACCGGGACTAGCGACACCTACGAGCAGTACTTC.

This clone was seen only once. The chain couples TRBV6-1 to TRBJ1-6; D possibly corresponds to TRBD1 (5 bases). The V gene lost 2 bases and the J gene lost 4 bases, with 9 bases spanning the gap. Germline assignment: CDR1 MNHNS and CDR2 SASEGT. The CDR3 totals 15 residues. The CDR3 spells CASSELGPYNSPLHF. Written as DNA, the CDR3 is TGTGCCAGCAGTGAACTGGGGCCTTATAATTCACCCCTCCACTTT.

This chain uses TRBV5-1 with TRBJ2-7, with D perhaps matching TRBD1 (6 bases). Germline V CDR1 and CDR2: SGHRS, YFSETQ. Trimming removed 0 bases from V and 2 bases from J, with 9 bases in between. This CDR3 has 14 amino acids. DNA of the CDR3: TGCGCCAGCAGCTTGGGGGGGCAAGCCTACGAGCAGTACTTC. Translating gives CASSLGGQAYEQYF.

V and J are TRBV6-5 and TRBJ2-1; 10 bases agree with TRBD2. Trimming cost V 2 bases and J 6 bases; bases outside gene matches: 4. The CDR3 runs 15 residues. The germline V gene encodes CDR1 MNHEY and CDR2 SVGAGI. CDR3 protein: CASSYAAGGLNEQFF. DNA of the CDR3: TGTGCCAGCAGTTACGCAGCGGGAGGGCTCAATGAGCAGTTCTTC.

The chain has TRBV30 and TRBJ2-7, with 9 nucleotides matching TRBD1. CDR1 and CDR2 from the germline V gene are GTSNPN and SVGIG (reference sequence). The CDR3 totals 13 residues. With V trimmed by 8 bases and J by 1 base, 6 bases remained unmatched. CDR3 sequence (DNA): TGTGCCAAACGCGACAGGGGGTCCTACGAGCAGTACTTC. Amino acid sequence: CAKRDRGSYEQYF.